This T cell receptor beta chain was recorded in a study of identical twins. V was trimmed by 3 bases and J by 1 base, leaving 9 bases between them. The CDR3 totals 13 residues. Germline V gene lookup returns CDR1 DFQATT and CDR2 SNEGSKA (reference sequence). This clonotype was observed many times. Each CDR3 protein is one row after TCRdb ran MiXCR on the 5' RACE reads. This sample has roughly 690,000 distinct CDR3 sequences, with 21% found just once. The same specimen was also included in a second study, on T cells expressing NK-cell markers. This second report adds: Eight donors were sequenced, seven testing HCMV-seropositive and one testing seronegative. An anti-gamma-delta TCR antibody restricted sorting to alpha-beta TCR T cells in several experiments.

The receptor's source is a woman aged 18-29 years in good health. The sequencing sample was made of PBMCs. This chain uses TRBV20-1 with TRBJ1-1; TRBD1 is a possible D gene (5 bases). The CDR3 protein is CSASQGTNTEAFF. Written as DNA, the CDR3 is TGCAGTGCTAGCCAGGGAACGAACACTGAAGCTTTCTTT.